The source of this TCR beta chain is a study of blood T cell repertoires in COVID-19. Study information: The study drew acute and convalescent COVID-19 samples from the United States, Italy and Spain. T cells, B-cell-depleted T cells, or PBMCs supplied cDNA or gDNA.

Study processing details: Estimation of nucleated cell counts was performed using reference gene primer amplification. Libraries were prepared by immunoSEQ multiplex PCR; TCRdb keeps only in-frame clonotypes and omits some of them. D and trimming were read from the DNA, whereas the V and J calls and clone size are those reported in that table. The sample comprises 150,000 to 200,000 clones, around 81% of which are singletons, and approximately 11% rests with the top ten. J was trimmed by 9 bases and V by 3 bases; bases with no gene match: 11. Germline V gene lookup returns CDR1 LNHDA and CDR2 SQIVND (reference sequence). The CDR3 sequence is 15 residues long.

The clonotype was recovered from a man in his sixties with active or convalescent COVID-19. The sample taken for sequencing was peripheral blood. J is TRBJ2-1 and V is TRBV19, with 7 bases lining up with TRBD1. The CDR3 region is CASSIQRQGEGEQFF. The CDR3, as DNA: TGTGCCAGTAGTATTCAAAGGCAGGGGGAAGGTGAGCAGTTCTTC. Combining the CDR3 with reference TRBV19 and TRBJ2-1 gives the whole variable domain DGGITQSPKYLFRKEGQNVTLSCEQNLNHDAMYWYRQDPGQGLRLIYYSQIVNDFQKGDIAEGYSVSREKKESFPLTVTSAQKNPTAFYLCASSIQRQGEGEQFFGPGTRLTVL.